A single sample is the source of the 11 T cell receptor beta chains below, sequenced in a study of blood T cell repertoires in COVID-19. The protocol was immunoSEQ multiplex PCR, while the TCRdb copy is restricted to in-frame clones and leaves out a portion. The sample lists about 230,000 clones, 85% to 90% occurring once. Sequenced material: PBMCs or T cells enriched from blood (not recorded which). The receptors come from a woman between 45 and 65 years old in a cohort exposed to, infected with or recovered from COVID-19 (not recorded which).

The rearrangement uses TRBV10-3 and TRBJ1-3; 7 bases fit TRBD1. The trim removed 6 bases at V and 0 bases at J, leaving 8 bases unmatched. CDR3 length: 16 amino acids. Germline CDR1 reads ENHRY; CDR2 reads SYGVKD. The CDR3, as DNA: TGTGCCATCAGAGAGGACAGGATGGTCTCTGGAAACACCATATATTTT. Translating it yields CAIREDRMVSGNTIYF.

The J gene is TRBJ2-2, the V gene TRBV21-1; TRBD1, the table's D call, was not compared with the DNA. TRBV21-1 is tagged as a pseudogene. There are 16 residues in the CDR3. The DNA of the CDR3 is TGTGCCAGCAGCACCAAGACAGGGGGCAACACCGGGGAGCTGTTTTTT. It yields the protein CASSTKTGGNTGELFF.

The chain is built from TRBV18 and TRBJ1-2; tentative D call: TRBD1 (6 bases). The CDR3 runs to 15 residues. V lost 6 bases and J lost 2, with 16 bases in between. Germline V lookup: CDR1 KGHSH, CDR2 LQKENI. CDR3 coding DNA: TGTGCCAGCTCGAGACTGGAGACAGGAAACTATGGCTACACCTTC. Translated, it gives CASSRLETGNYGYTF.

The rearrangement joins TRBV7-6 to TRBJ2-3; maybe TRBD2 (7 bases). The CDR3 loop spans 17 amino acids. In germline, CDR1 is SGHVS, CDR2 FNYEAQ. V was pared by 2 bases and J by 0 bases, with 15 bases between. The chain's CDR3 is CASSLRGGGSSTDTQYF. The CDR3 DNA sequence: TGTGCCAGCAGCTTACGGGGCGGGGGCTCTAGCACAGATACGCAGTATTTT. The full variable domain, in which reference TRBV7-6 and TRBJ2-3 provide the parts outside the CDR3, is GAGVSQSPRYKVTKRGQDVALRCDPISGHVSLYWYRQALGQGPEFLTYFNYEAQQDKSGLPNDRFSAERPEGSISTLTIQRTEQRDSAMYRCASSLRGGGSSTDTQYFGPGTRLTVL.

V and J are TRBV27 and TRBJ1-4, with D perhaps TRBD1 (6 bases). CDR1 and CDR2 from the germline V gene are MNHEY and SMNVEV (reference sequence). Trimming removed 6 bases at V and 7 bases at J, with 15 bases between. The CDR3 is 14 residues long. CDR3 DNA: TGTGCCAGCAGGGGGTCAGGGGTAGGTGAAAAACTGTTTTTT. Protein sequence: CASRGSGVGEKLFF.

The chain carries TRBV7-2 and TRBJ1-6; D might be TRBD1 (6 bases). CDR1 and CDR2 (germline): SGHTA, FQGNSA. The CDR3 consists of 15 residues. Trimming took 5 bases from V and 7 from J, leaving 15 bases between them. The CDR3 DNA follows: TGTGCCAGCAGCCAAGCCAGGGGCCGGAATTCACCCCTCCACTTT. This sequence encodes CASSQARGRNSPLHF.

This CDR3 reads CASSGQGNTIYF. CDR3 in DNA: TGTGCCAGTAGTGGACAGGGGAACACCATATATTTT. The J gene is TRBJ1-3, the V gene TRBV19; 9 nucleotides agree with TRBD1. This CDR3 spans 12 amino acids. V shed 5 bases, J shed 7 bases, and the junction held 0 bases outside the gene matches. The germline CDR1 and CDR2 sequences are LNHDA and SQIVND (reference sequence).

There are a few counts of this clone. The chain is built from TRBV19 and TRBJ1-1; D might be TRBD1 (5 bases). The CDR3 runs 14 residues. The germline V gene encodes CDR1 LNHDA and CDR2 SQIVND (reference sequence). The V gene lost 6 bases and the J gene lost 2 bases, with 13 bases spanning the gap. The CDR3 here is CASRHRSLNTEAFF. In nucleotides, the CDR3 is TGTGCCAGTAGGCACAGGTCCCTTAACACTGAAGCTTTCTTT. The variable domain in full, with the rest retrieved from reference TRBV19 and TRBJ1-1, is DGGITQSPKYLFRKEGQNVTLSCEQNLNHDAMYWYRQDPGQGLRLIYYSQIVNDFQKGDIAEGYSVSREKKESFPLTVTSAQKNPTAFYLCASRHRSLNTEAFFGQGTRLTVV.

The J gene is TRBJ2-1, the V gene TRBV7-9; perhaps TRBD2 as D (6 bases). V lost 7 bases to trimming and J lost 3 bases, with 19 bases between them. Germline CDR1 is SEHNR and CDR2 is FQNEAQ (reference sequence). There are 16 residues in the CDR3. The CDR3 DNA reads TGTGCCAGCACCCCGGAGGGCGGACGTCACTACAATGAGCAGTTCTTC. Its translation is CASTPEGGRHYNEQFF.

This clone was recorded a few times. The V and J genes are TRBV5-6 and TRBJ2-1, with D tentatively TRBD1 (5 bases). The length of the CDR3 is 19 residues. Germline values: CDR1 SGHDT, CDR2 YYEEEE. V lost 1 base and J lost 5, with 25 bases in between. The CDR3: CASSLKKQGWSLWHNEQFF. The CDR3 DNA sequence: TGTGCCAGCAGCTTGAAGAAGCAGGGTTGGTCCCTTTGGCACAATGAGCAGTTCTTC.

In this sample, this clone turned up a few times. The genes are TRBV4-3 and TRBJ2-1, with 10 bases matching TRBD2. V shed 1 base and J 3 bases; nucleotides not matched to a gene: 3. Germline V CDR1 and CDR2: LGHNA, YSLEER. The CDR3 is made up of 16 amino acids. CDR3 DNA sequence: TGCGCCAGCAGCCAAGTTCTAGCGGGGGACTACAATGAGCAGTTCTTC. It translates to CASSQVLAGDYNEQFF.